This paragraph reports one T cell receptor beta chain. The sample comes from a study of blood T cell repertoires in COVID-19. J gave up 6 bases and V 1 base, and 5 bases lay outside the gene matches. Per the germline V gene, CDR1 is SGHDT and CDR2 is YYEEEE. The CDR3 is made up of 15 amino acids. Sequenced by immunoSEQ multiplex PCR; TCRdb stores in-frame clones only, minus some. The table includes 130,000 or so clones, about 91% detected once. The origin of this receptor is a woman aged 55-69 years with acute or convalescent COVID-19. Sequencing was carried out using peripheral blood. This chain links TRBV5-6 with TRBJ1-4; 8 nucleotides align to TRBD1. CDR3 sequence (DNA): TGTGCCAGCAGCTTGCTCGGACAGGGTGATGAAAAACTGTTTTTT. Protein sequence: CASSLLGQGDEKLFF. The full variable domain, completed using reference TRBV5-6 and TRBJ1-4, is DAGVTQSPTHLIKTRGQQVTLRCSPKSGHDTVSWYQQALGQGPQFIFQYYEEEERQRGNFPDRFSGHQFPNYSSELNVNALLLGDSALYLCASSLLGQGDEKLFFGSGTQLSVL.